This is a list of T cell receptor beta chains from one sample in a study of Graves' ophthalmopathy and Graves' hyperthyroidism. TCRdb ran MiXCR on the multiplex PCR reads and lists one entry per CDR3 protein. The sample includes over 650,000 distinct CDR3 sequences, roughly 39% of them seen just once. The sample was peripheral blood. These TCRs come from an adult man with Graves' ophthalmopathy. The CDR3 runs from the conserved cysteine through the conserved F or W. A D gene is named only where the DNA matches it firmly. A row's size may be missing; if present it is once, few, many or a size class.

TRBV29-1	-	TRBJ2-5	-	CSVVGWVETQYF	TGCAGCGTTGTGGGGTGGGTGGAGACCCAGTACTTC
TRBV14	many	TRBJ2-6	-	CASSQGWETSSGANVLTF	TGTGCCAGCAGCCAAGGTTGGGAGACCTCCTCTGGGGCCAACGTCCTGACTTTC
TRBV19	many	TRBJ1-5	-	CASSGGVRDQPQHF	TGTGCCAGTAGTGGAGGGGTTCGCGACCAGCCCCAGCATTTT
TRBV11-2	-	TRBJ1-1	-	CASSVSGTYPEAFF	TGTGCCAGCAGCGTTTCCGGGACGTACCCTGAAGCCTTCTTT
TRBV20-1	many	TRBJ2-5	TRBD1	CSALTWDRGIETQYF	TGCAGTGCTCTTACCTGGGACAGGGGGATAGAGACCCAGTACTTC
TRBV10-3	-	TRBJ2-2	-	CASREQGRNTGELFF	TGTGCCAGCAGGGAACAGGGAAGGAACACCGGGGAGCTGTTTTTT
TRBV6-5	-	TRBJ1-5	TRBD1	CATQDRGVYNQPQHF	TGTGCCACCCAGGACAGGGGGGTTTACAATCAGCCCCAGCATTTT
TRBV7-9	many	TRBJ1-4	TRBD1	CASSLLQTGANEKLFF	TGTGCCAGCAGCTTACTCCAGACAGGGGCTAATGAAAAACTGTTTTTT
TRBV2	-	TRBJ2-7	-	CASHGVRQGKGEQYF	TGTGCCAGCCACGGAGTGCGGCAGGGAAAGGGGGAGCAGTACTTC
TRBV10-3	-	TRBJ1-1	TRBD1	CASSYVDRVHATEAFF	TGTGCCAGCAGTTACGTGGACAGGGTCCACGCCACTGAAGCTTTCTTT
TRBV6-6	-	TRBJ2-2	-	CARTGNTGELFF	TGTGCCAGAACAGGGAACACCGGGGAGCTGTTTTTT
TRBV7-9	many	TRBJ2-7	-	CASSPLDYEQYF	TGTGCCAGCAGCCCACTCGACTACGAGCAGTACTTC
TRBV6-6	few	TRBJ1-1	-	CAVSGNTEAFF	TGTGCCGTCAGTGGGAACACTGAAGCTTTCTTT
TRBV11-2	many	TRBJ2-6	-	CASKRSAGANVLTF	TGTGCCAGCAAGAGGAGTGCTGGGGCCAACGTCCTGACTTTC
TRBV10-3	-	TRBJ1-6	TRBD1	CAISDQGDSPLHF	TGTGCCATCAGTGATCAGGGGGATTCACCCCTCCACTTT
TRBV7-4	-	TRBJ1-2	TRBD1	CASSSTGLYGYTF	TGTGCCAGCAGCTCGACAGGGCTTTATGGCTACACCTTC
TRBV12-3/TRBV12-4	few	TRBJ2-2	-	CASSPVRESGELFF	TGTGCCAGCAGTCCCGTAAGGGAATCCGGGGAGCTGTTTTTT
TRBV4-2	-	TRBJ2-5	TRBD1	CASSQDYDRVTQETQYF	TGTGCCAGCAGCCAAGATTATGACAGGGTTACCCAAGAGACCCAGTACTTC
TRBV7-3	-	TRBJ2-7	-	CASSLTAGSTYEQYF	TGTGCCAGCAGCTTAACGGCAGGGTCGACCTACGAGCAGTACTTC
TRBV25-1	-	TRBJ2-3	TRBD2	CASSQERDGGTDTQYF	TGCGCCAGCAGCCAAGAGCGGGATGGGGGCACAGATACGCAGTATTTT
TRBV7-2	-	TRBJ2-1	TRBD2	CASSLVGLAGEQFF	TGTGCCAGCAGCTTAGTAGGACTAGCGGGAGAGCAGTTCTTC
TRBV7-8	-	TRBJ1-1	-	CASSQEAPGTEAFF	TGTGCCAGCAGCCAAGAAGCCCCGGGAACTGAAGCTTTCTTT
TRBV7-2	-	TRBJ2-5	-	CASSPRFRGSWETQYF	TGTGCCAGCAGCCCCCGGTTTCGGGGGAGTTGGGAGACCCAGTACTTC
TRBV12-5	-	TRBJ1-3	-	CASGLVEGYGNTIYF	TGTGCTAGTGGTTTGGTGGAGGGTTATGGAAACACCATATATTTT